The source of this T cell receptor (beta chain) is a study of T cells after yellow fever vaccination. This CDR3 is 15 amino acids long. Trimming took 2 bases from V and 5 from J, leaving 13 bases between them. Germline V lookup: CDR1 MNHEY, CDR2 SVGEGT. One entry per CDR3 protein results from TCRdb running MiXCR on the 5' RACE reads. The table includes under 550,000 distinct CDR3 sequences, about a fifth detected once. This sequence originates from a man between 18 and 35 years old who received the YFV17D yellow fever vaccine. The rearrangement links TRBV6-2 or TRBV6-3 to TRBJ2-4; perhaps TRBD2 as D (7 bases). The sequences come from PBMCs, collected about 21 days after the first yellow fever vaccination. The CDR3 bases are TGTGCCAGCAGTTACGAGGGGGGGCGTCAAAACATTCAGTACTTC. Amino acids: CASSYEGGRQNIQYF.